This T cell receptor beta chain was recovered during a study of human T cells and chemical hapten exposure. The CDR3 totals 14 residues. V was shortened by 10 bases and J by 0 bases, with 15 bases between the two germline ends. The germline V gene encodes CDR1 ENHRY and CDR2 SYGVKD. TCRdb re-derived calls from the RACE reads in MiXCR, one entry per CDR3 protein. The sample has under 65,000 distinct CDR3 sequences; 9% to 9.5% are singletons. This clonotype was counted many times. Time point denoted: patch test 1, 2 weeks after DPC sensitization. Noted treatment: therapeutic diphenylcyclopropenone sensitization with weekly scalp DPC.

This specimen was whole blood, taken in connection with sensitization to the hapten diphenylcyclopropenone (DPC). The TCR sequence derives from a woman in her fifties or sixties with alopecia areata. Some clones in this sample may be carry-over from other donors' samples. The rearrangement uses TRBV10-3 and TRBJ1-1; D might be TRBD1 (6 bases). The chain's CDR3 is CATQGLIMNTEAFF. DNA of the CDR3: TGTGCCACCCAGGGGCTGATTATGAACACTGAAGCTTTCTTT.